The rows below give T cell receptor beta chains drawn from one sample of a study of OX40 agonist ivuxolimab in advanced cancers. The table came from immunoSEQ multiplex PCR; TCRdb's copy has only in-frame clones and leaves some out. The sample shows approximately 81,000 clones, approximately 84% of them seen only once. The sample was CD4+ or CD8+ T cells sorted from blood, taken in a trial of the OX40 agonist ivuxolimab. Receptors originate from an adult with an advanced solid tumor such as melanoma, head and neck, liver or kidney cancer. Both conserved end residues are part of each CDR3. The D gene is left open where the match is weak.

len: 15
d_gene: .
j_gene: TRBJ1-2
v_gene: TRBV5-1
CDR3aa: CASSLSANLNYGYTF

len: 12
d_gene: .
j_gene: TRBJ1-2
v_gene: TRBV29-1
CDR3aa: CPVLWVNYGYTF

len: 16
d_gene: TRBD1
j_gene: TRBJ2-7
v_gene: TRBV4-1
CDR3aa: CASSQDPDRAANEQYF

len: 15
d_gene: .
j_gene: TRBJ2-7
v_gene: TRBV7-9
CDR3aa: CASSPSDGFSYEQYF

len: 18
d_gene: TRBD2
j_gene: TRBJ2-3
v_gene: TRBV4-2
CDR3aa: CASSQGPLGGLSTDTQYF

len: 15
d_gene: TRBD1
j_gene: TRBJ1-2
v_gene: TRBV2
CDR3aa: CASSATGTGNYGYTF

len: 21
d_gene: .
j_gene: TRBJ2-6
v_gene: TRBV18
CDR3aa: CASSPRSFRSRGSSGANVLTF

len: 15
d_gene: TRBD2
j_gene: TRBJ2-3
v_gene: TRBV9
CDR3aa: CASSSRTSGGDTQYF

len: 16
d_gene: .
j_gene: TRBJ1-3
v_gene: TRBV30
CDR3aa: CAWSLKGGRSGNTIYF

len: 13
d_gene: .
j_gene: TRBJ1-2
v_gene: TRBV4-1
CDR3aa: CASSQVDGGGYTF

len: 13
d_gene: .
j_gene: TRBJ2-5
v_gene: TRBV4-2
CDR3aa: CASSQVMSETQYF

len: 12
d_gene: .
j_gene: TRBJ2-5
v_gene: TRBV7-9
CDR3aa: CASSSSGETQYF

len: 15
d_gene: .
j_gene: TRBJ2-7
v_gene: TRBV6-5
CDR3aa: CASSLQPIGAYEQYF

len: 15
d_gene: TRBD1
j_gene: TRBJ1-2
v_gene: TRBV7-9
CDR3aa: CASSLGTGPYYGYTF

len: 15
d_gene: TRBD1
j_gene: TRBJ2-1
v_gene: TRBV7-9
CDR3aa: CASSSGQGGDNEQFF

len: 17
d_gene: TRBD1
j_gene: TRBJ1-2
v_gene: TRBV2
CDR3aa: CASSDPGGNPKEYGYTF

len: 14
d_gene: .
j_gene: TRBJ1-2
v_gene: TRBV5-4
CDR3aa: CASSNQARDYGYTF

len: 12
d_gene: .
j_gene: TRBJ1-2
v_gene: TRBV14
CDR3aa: CASSQGMRGYTF

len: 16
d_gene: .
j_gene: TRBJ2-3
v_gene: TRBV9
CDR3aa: CASSGTTGPSTDTQYF

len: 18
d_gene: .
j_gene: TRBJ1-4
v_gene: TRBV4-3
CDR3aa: CASSQDLGGFASNEKLFF

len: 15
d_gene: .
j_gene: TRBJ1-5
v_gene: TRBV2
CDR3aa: CASSQVGIGNQPQHF

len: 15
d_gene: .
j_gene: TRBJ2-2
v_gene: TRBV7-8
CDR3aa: CASSLRVLHTGELFF

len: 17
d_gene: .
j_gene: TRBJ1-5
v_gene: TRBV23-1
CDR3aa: CASSHEGPEGKNQPQHF

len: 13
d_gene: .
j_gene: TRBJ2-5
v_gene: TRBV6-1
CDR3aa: CASSGDYQETQYF

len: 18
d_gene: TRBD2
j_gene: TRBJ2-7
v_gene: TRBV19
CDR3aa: CARKKLGGLAGDANEQYF

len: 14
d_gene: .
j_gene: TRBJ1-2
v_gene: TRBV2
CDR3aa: CASSEQGIDYGYTF

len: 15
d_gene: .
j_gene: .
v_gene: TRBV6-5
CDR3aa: CASSLQPIGAYEQYF

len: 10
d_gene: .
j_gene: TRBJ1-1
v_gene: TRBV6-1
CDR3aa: CAAGRERAFF

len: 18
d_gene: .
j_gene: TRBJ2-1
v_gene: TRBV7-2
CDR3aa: CASSYPSGGLSSYNEQFF

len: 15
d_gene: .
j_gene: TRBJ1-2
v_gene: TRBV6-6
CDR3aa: CASSPGSGRNYGYTF

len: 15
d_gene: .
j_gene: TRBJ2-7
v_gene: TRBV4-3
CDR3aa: CASSQEAGRGREQYF

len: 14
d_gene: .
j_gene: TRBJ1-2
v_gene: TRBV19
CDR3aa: CASSESQVDYGYTF

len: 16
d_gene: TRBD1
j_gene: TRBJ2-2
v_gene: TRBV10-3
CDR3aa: CAISEPGTGNTGELFF

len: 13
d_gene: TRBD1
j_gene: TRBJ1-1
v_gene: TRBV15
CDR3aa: CATSLRQGNMAFF

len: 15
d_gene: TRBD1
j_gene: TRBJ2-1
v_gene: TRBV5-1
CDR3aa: CASSSPGTGANEQFF

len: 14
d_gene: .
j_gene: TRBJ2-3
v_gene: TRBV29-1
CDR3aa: CSVKRASGTDTQYF

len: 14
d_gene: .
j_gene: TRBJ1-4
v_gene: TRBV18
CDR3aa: CASSPPSGGEKLFF

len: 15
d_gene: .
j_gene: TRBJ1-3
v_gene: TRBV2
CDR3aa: CASSGRAGIGNTIYF

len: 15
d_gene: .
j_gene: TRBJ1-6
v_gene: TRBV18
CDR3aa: CASSTGTSYNSPLHF

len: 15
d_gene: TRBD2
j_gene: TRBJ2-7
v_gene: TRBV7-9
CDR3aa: CASSLTSGTRYEQYF

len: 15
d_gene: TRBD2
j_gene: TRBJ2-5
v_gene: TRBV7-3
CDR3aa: CASSSTSGGLETQYF

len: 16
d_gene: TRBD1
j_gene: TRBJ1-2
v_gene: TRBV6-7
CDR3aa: CASRGTGVRGFGGYTF

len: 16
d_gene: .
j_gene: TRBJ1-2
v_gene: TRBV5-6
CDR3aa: CASSLADTGTNYGYTF

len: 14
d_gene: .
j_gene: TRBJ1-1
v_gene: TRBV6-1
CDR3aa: CASKRWQENTEAFF

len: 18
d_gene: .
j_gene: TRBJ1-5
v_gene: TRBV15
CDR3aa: CATSPNANSGVSNQPQHF

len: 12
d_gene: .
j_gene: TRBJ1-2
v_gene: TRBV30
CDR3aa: CAWSNVVGGYTF

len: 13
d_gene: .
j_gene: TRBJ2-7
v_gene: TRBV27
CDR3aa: CASSRQGRGEQYF

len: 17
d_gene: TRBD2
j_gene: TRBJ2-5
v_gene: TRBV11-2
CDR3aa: CASSRRTSGGLGETQYF

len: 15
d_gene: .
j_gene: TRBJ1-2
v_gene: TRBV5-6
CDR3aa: CASHPTGRLDYGYTF

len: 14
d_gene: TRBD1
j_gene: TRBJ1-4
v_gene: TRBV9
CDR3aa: CASSVAGGDEKLFF

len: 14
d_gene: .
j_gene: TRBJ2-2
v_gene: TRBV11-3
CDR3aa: CASSLAQYTGELFF

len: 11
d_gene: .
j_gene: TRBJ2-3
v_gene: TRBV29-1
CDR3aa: CSVDTTDTQYF

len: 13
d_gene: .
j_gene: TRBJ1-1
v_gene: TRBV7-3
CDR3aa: CASSQAGHTEAFF

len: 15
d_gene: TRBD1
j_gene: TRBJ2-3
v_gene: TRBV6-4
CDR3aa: CASRPGQGDTDTQYF

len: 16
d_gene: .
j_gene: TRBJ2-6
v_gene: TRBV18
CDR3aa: CASSPSGGSGANVLTF

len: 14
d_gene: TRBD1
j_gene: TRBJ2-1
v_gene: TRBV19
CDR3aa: CASSEQGTYNEQFF